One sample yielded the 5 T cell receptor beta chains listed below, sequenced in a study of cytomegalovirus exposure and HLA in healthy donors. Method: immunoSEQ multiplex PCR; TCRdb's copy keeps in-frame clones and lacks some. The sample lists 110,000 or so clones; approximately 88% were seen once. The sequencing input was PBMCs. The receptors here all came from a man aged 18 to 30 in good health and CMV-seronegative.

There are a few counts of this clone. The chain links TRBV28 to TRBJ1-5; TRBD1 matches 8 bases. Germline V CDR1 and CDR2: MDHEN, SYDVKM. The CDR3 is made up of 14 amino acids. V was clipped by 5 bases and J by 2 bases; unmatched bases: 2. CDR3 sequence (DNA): TGTGCCAGCAGTGAGACAGGGGGCAATCAGCCCCAGCATTTT. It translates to CASSETGGNQPQHF.

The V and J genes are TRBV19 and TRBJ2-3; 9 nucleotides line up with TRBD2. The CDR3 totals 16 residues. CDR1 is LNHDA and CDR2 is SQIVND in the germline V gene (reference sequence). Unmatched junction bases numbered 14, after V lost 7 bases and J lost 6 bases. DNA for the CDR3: TGTGCCAGTACCGGGAGGCCTAGCGGGGTCGGGGATACGCAGTATTTT. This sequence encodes CASTGRPSGVGDTQYF.

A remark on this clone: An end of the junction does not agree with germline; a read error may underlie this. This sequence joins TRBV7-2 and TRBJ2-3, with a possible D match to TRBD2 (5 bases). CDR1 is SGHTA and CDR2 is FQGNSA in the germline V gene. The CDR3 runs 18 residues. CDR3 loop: CASSSSYVTSPSKDTQYF. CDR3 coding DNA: TGTGCCAGCAGCTCCTCGTACGTGACAAGCCCTAGCAAAGATACGCAGTATTTT.

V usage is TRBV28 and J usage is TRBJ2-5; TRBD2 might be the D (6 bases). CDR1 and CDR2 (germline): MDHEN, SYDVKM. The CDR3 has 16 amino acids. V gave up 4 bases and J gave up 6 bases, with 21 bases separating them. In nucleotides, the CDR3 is TGTGCCAGCAGTTCACCTACTCGCGGGGTTTTAAAGACCCAGTACTTC. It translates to CASSSPTRGVLKTQYF.

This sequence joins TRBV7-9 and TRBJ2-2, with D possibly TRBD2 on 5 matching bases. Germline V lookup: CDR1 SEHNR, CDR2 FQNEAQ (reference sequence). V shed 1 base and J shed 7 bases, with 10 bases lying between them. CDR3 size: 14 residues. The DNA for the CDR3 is TGTGCCAGCAGCTTAGGGGGAGCTGGCGGGGAGCTGTTTTTT. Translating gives CASSLGGAGGELFF.